A single sample is the source of the 11 T cell receptor beta chains below, sequenced in a study of T cell clonotyping in hematopoietic cell transplantation. Time point noted: recipient sample about 28 days before transplant, after cytoreduction. The repertoire was sequenced with immunoSEQ multiplex PCR; TCRdb's copy has only in-frame clones and lacks some. The table records under 20,000 clones, more than 70% of them present only once. The sample was peripheral blood mononuclear cells, taken before stem cell transplant. These receptors originate from a man between 45 and 60 years old with acute myeloid leukemia. Some clones in this sample may be carry-over from other donors' samples.

The V and J genes are TRBV28 and TRBJ1-1; possibly TRBD1 for D (5 bases). V shed 7 bases and J shed 1 base, with 19 bases lying between them. Germline CDR1 MDHEN, CDR2 SYDVKM. This CDR3 has 16 amino acids. DNA for the CDR3: TGTGCCAGCACCCACCATAGGGGTGGTGAGAACACTGAAGCTTTCTTT. It yields the protein CASTHHRGGENTEAFF. Combining the CDR3 with reference TRBV28 and TRBJ1-1 gives the whole variable domain DVKVTQSSRYLVKRTGEKVFLECVQDMDHENMFWYRQDPGLGLRLIYFSYDVKMKEKGDIPEGYSVSREKKERFSLILESASTNQTSMYLCASTHHRGGENTEAFFGQGTRLTVV.

V gene TRBV6-5 combines with J gene TRBJ2-7; either TRBD1 or TRBD2 may supply D (5 bases each). V dropped 7 bases and J dropped 5 bases, with 15 bases sitting between them. This CDR3 comprises 13 residues. Looked up from germline, CDR1 is MNHEY and CDR2 is SVGAGI. The CDR3 DNA reads TGTGCCAGCACCCGGGGTGGGGCCCACGAGCAGTACTTC. This codes for CASTRGGAHEQYF.

This rearrangement joins TRBV6-6 to TRBJ1-5, with D perhaps TRBD1 (5 bases). The germline V gene has CDR1 MNHNY and CDR2 SVGAGI (reference sequence). Trimming pared 0 bases from V and 5 bases from J, leaving 11 bases between. CDR3 length: 15 amino acids. The CDR3 DNA reads as TGTGCCAGCAGTTACTCGAGACAGTCGTATCAGCCCCAGCATTTT. Encoded protein: CASSYSRQSYQPQHF.

The V call is TRBV4-3, the J call TRBJ1-5; D may be TRBD1 (6 bases). In germline, CDR1 is LGHNA, CDR2 YSLEER. The CDR3 loop spans 13 amino acids. Trimming took off 0 bases at V and 9 bases at J, with 9 bases between the two ends. The CDR3 loop is CASSQEGGRPQHF. Here the CDR3 DNA reads TGCGCCAGCAGCCAAGAGGGGGGGCGGCCCCAGCATTTT.

The J gene is TRBJ2-2, the V gene TRBV7-6, with D tentatively TRBD2 (5 bases). CDR3 size: 16 residues. The V end was cut by 5 bases, the J end by 3 bases, with 16 bases between. In germline, CDR1 is SGHVS, CDR2 FNYEAQ. The CDR3 spells CASSPPLWGDTGELFF. DNA for the CDR3: TGTGCCAGCAGCCCCCCCCTTTGGGGAGACACCGGGGAGCTGTTTTTT. The variable domain in full, completed from reference TRBV7-6 and TRBJ2-2, reads GAGVSQSPRYKVTKRGQDVALRCDPISGHVSLYWYRQALGQGPEFLTYFNYEAQQDKSGLPNDRFSAERPEGSISTLTIQRTEQRDSAMYRCASSPPLWGDTGELFFGEGSRLTVL.

This clone appeared a single time. The gene calls are TRBV5-1 and TRBJ2-5; weak D call: TRBD2 (5 bases). This CDR3 is 14 amino acids long. V lost 4 bases, J lost 2 bases, and 12 bases lay in between. Germline V lookup: CDR1 SGHRS, CDR2 YFSETQ. DNA of the CDR3: TGCGCCAGCAGCAAAGGACTGGTTCAAGAGACCCAGTACTTC. It encodes CASSKGLVQETQYF.

This clone has a single count. The chain joins TRBV5-1 to TRBJ1-1; D remains ambiguous. V shed 4 bases and J shed 0 bases, with 4 bases lying between them. The CDR3 is made up of 12 amino acids. Germline V gene data show CDR1 as SGHRS and CDR2 as YFSETQ. The CDR3 coding sequence is TGCGCCAGCAGCGCCGTGAACACTGAAGCTTTCTTT. Translating gives CASSAVNTEAFF.

The rearrangement joins TRBV7-2 to TRBJ1-5; D ambiguous. Germline CDR1 reads SGHTA; CDR2 reads FQGNSA. Trimming pared 2 bases from V and 2 bases from J, leaving 10 bases between. The CDR3 consists of 15 residues. CDR3 sequence reads: CASSLIVQGNQPQHF. The CDR3 DNA sequence: TGTGCCAGCAGCTTAATTGTGCAGGGCAATCAGCCCCAGCATTTT.

This chain uses TRBV5-1 with TRBJ1-4; 9 nucleotides agree with TRBD1. Germline CDR1 reads SGHRS; CDR2 reads YFSETQ. The V and J ends lost 2 bases and 8 bases, in that order; junction bases with no gene match: 4. The CDR3 runs 14 residues. The CDR3 region is CASSFGQGREKLFF. The CDR3 bases are TGCGCCAGCAGCTTCGGACAGGGGAGGGAAAAACTGTTTTTT.

V gene TRBV5-1 combines with J gene TRBJ2-7, with D perhaps TRBD1 or TRBD2 (5 bases each). V lost 0 bases, J lost 3 bases, and 10 bases lay in between. CDR1 SGHRS and CDR2 YFSETQ come from the germline V gene. The CDR3 loop spans 14 amino acids. The CDR3 DNA reads TGCGCCAGCAGCTTGGCTGGGACGTTCTACGAGCAGTACTTC. It codes for CASSLAGTFYEQYF.

The CDR3 coding sequence is TGTGCCAGCAGCCCGGGAACTAGCGGGGGGCTCACAGATACGCAGTATTTT. It yields the protein CASSPGTSGGLTDTQYF. J is TRBJ2-3 and V is TRBV7-8; 12 bases map to TRBD2. Germline V gene lookup returns CDR1 SGHVS and CDR2 FQNEAQ. The CDR3 spans 17 residues. V was clipped by 5 bases and J by 2 bases; unmatched bases: 8.